These 21 T cell receptor beta chains were sequenced from one sample in a study of type 1 and type 2 diabetes patients. Amplification started from genomic DNA. Amplification of the beta chain CDR3 used 30 forward and 13 reverse multiplex primers. TCRdb itself ran the multiplex PCR reads through MiXCR, one entry per CDR3 protein. Among 280,000 or so distinct CDR3 sequences listed, roughly 50% were seen once. Sequencing input: peripheral blood mononuclear cells (PBMCs). The source of these receptors is a man in his late teens or twenties with type 2 diabetes.

The chain has TRBV19 and TRBJ2-7; tentative D call: TRBD2 (6 bases). The V and J ends lost 5 bases and 7 bases respectively, with 12 bases between them. CDR1 is LNHDA, CDR2 SQIVND, per germline (reference sequence). The CDR3 totals 12 residues. The CDR3 is CASSFPEGEQYF. The CDR3, as DNA: TGTGCCAGTAGTTTCCCGGAGGGGGAGCAGTACTTC.

This clonotype has only a few counts. This chain connects TRBV28 to TRBJ1-1; possible D gene TRBD1, 6 bases. Deletions cut 1 base from V and 1 base from J, with 10 bases between. Germline CDR1 reads MDHEN; CDR2 reads SYDVKM. The CDR3 runs 15 residues. This CDR3 is CASSLSKTGNTEAFF. CDR3 coding DNA: TGTGCCAGCAGTTTATCAAAGACAGGGAACACTGAAGCTTTCTTT.

This chain joins TRBV11-2 and TRBJ1-5; no reliable D call. Trimming shortened V by 5 bases and J by 0 bases, and 8 bases separated the two germline ends. CDR1 and CDR2 from the germline V gene are SGHAT and FQNNGV. The CDR3 is 14 amino acids. The CDR3 DNA is TGTGCCAGCAGCCAAGACTATAGCAATCAGCCCCAGCATTTT. It translates to CASSQDYSNQPQHF.

The chain links TRBV6-2 or TRBV6-3 to TRBJ2-6; D perhaps matches TRBD1 (5 bases). CDR1 and CDR2 (germline): MNHEY, SVGEGT. CDR3 length equals 18 residues. The ends were cut back, 0 bases at V and 0 bases at J, with 12 bases in the middle. The CDR3 region is CASSYSPRASSGANVLTF. As DNA, the CDR3 is TGTGCCAGCAGTTACTCCCCCAGGGCCAGCTCTGGGGCCAACGTCCTGACTTTC.

On this clonotype itself: One end of the junction varies from germline; a read error may be responsible. This chain uses TRBV7-2 with TRBJ1-1; D gene unclear. The CDR3 is 14 amino acids. Per the germline V gene, CDR1 is SGHTA and CDR2 is FQGNSA. CDR3 in amino acids: CACSWELGDTEAFF. The CDR3, as DNA: TGTGCCTGCAGCTGGGAGCTGGGAGACACTGAAGCTTTCTTT.

The chain uses TRBV2 and TRBJ2-2; no reliable D call. Trimming took 6 bases from V and 7 from J, leaving 12 bases between them. This CDR3 is built from 13 residues. Germline V CDR1 and CDR2: SNHLY, FYNNEI. The CDR3 bases are TGTGCCAGCAGCCAAGATTCCGGCGGGGAGCTGTTTTTT. Translated: CASSQDSGGELFF.

A note on this clonotype: The junction departs from the called germline gene at one end, perhaps through a read error. The gene calls are TRBV19 and TRBJ1-5, with no clear D. CDR1 is LNHDA and CDR2 is SQIVND in the germline V gene (reference sequence). The length of the CDR3 is 15 residues. This CDR3 is CASTGSGGGKQPQHF. The CDR3 DNA reads as TGTGCCAGTACCGGGTCGGGCGGAGGCAAACAGCCCCAGCATTTT.

This clonotype was observed at least ten times. The chain links TRBV5-1 to TRBJ2-7, with D unresolved. The CDR3 runs to 17 residues. V was cut by 0 bases and J by 2 bases, with 18 bases left in between. Per germline, CDR1 SGHRS and CDR2 YFSETQ. CDR3 DNA: TGCGCCAGCAGCTTGGGTATCGGCAGGCTAAACACCTACGAGCAGTACTTC. It codes for CASSLGIGRLNTYEQYF. The complete variable domain, with remaining parts taken from reference TRBV5-1 and TRBJ2-7, reads KAGVTQTPRYLIKTRGQQVTLSCSPISGHRSVSWYQQTPGQGLQFLFEYFSETQRNKGNFPGRFSGRQFSNSRSEMNVSTLELGDSALYLCASSLGIGRLNTYEQYFGPGTRLTVT.

The J gene is TRBJ2-1, the V gene TRBV20-1; no definite D call. V was cut by 5 bases and J by 8 bases, with 16 bases left in between. The CDR3 runs 13 residues. Germline V gene data show CDR1 as DFQATT and CDR2 as SNEGSKA (reference sequence). This CDR3 reads CSAPGGVSHEQFF. CDR3 bases: TGCAGTGCTCCCGGCGGAGTTTCCCATGAGCAGTTCTTC.

Comment on this clonotype: Mismatch with germline at one junction end may stem from a read error. The genes are TRBV28 and TRBJ1-1, with 11 bases identical to TRBD1. The CDR3 contains 14 residues. Germline V gene data show CDR1 as MDHEN and CDR2 as SYDVKM. DNA for the CDR3: TGTGCCACCAGTGACCCCGGGACAGGGGGGGATCCTTTCTTT. It is translated as CATSDPGTGGDPFF.

The chain is built from TRBV12-3 or TRBV12-4 and TRBJ2-3, with no clear D. The CDR3 loop spans 12 amino acids. V shed 5 bases and J shed 7 bases, with 10 bases lying between them. The CDR3 nucleotides are TGTGCCAGCAGTCTGCAGTGGTATACGCAGTATTTT. This codes for CASSLQWYTQYF.

A note on this clonotype: Germline and junction disagree at one end, which may indicate a read error. The chain recombines TRBV11-1 with TRBJ2-1; D gene ambiguous. The germline V gene has CDR1 SGHAT and CDR2 FQDESV (reference sequence). This CDR3 is built from 14 residues. The CDR3 DNA follows: TGTGCCAGCAGCTTAGCTCGCTACTACGATGAGCAGTTCTTC. It codes for CASSLARYYDEQFF.

V and J are TRBV27 and TRBJ2-3, with D maybe TRBD2 (6 bases). CDR1 and CDR2 (germline): MNHEY, SMNVEV (reference sequence). Trimming took 6 bases from V and 3 from J, leaving 13 bases between them. The CDR3 length is 14 residues. The CDR3 region is CASRGGLVTDTQYF. Written as DNA, the CDR3 is TGTGCCAGCAGAGGAGGGTTAGTTACAGATACGCAGTATTTT.

This rearrangement joins TRBV12-3 or TRBV12-4 to TRBJ1-1; 8 bases line up with TRBD1. V dropped 4 bases and J dropped 1; count of bases not matched to a gene: 11. The CDR3 is 17 residues long. As DNA, the CDR3 is TGTGCCAGCAGTTACTTTCCACCCGGGACAGGGAACACTGAAGCTTTCTTT. It is translated as CASSYFPPGTGNTEAFF.

The chain links TRBV28 to TRBJ2-3; the match to TRBD1 covers 12 bases. Germline CDR1 reads MDHEN; CDR2 reads SYDVKM. V shed 5 bases, J shed 3 bases, and the junction held 9 bases outside the gene matches. This CDR3 is built from 17 residues. CDR3 sequence: CASSGTGGQGATDTQYF. CDR3 coding DNA: TGTGCCAGCAGTGGCACGGGGGGACAGGGGGCAACAGATACGCAGTATTTT.

This clonotype turned up a few times. This chain links TRBV29-1 with TRBJ2-5, with D possibly matching TRBD2 (6 bases). V was trimmed by 1 base and J by 4 bases, leaving 7 bases between them. The germline V gene encodes CDR1 SQVTM and CDR2 ANQGSEA. CDR3 length equals 12 residues. CDR3 DNA sequence: TGCAGCGTTGAAGTGGGGGGAGAGACCCAGTACTTC. It is translated as CSVEVGGETQYF.

This clonotype was counted at least ten times. The chain has TRBV15 and TRBJ1-4; a weak D match, TRBD1 (6 bases). Germline-derived CDR1 and CDR2 are LNHNV and YYDKDF (reference sequence). This CDR3 is built from 14 residues. V lost 0 bases to trimming and J lost 8 bases, with 10 bases between them. CDR3 bases: TGTGCCACCAGCAGAGACAGGGGAGAGGAAAAACTGTTTTTT. Its translation: CATSRDRGEEKLFF.

In its sample, this clonotype was seen a few times. Sequence at one end of the junction differs from germline and may be a read error. The V call is TRBV4-1, the J call TRBJ1-4; 7 positions agree with TRBD1. This CDR3 spans 14 amino acids. Germline V CDR1 and CDR2: MGHRA, YSYEKL. CDR3: CASSPLQGPEKLFF. The CDR3 DNA reads as TGTGCCAGCAGCCCATTACAGGGGCCTGAAAAACTGTTTTTT.

This clonotype was recorded a few times. The chain carries TRBV3-1 and TRBJ2-1; 7 nucleotides agree with TRBD2. This CDR3 has 14 amino acids. Germline V gene data show CDR1 as LGHDT and CDR2 as YNNKEL (reference sequence). V lost 0 bases, J lost 8 bases, and 4 bases stayed unmatched. The CDR3 region has the DNA TGTGCCAGCAGCCAAGATCGGGGGGTCGATGAGCAGTTCTTC. Protein: CASSQDRGVDEQFF.

This clonotype showed up many times. J is TRBJ2-5 and V is TRBV12-3 or TRBV12-4; a weak D match, TRBD1 (7 bases). CDR3 length equals 13 residues. Trimming removed 3 bases at V and 4 bases at J, with 9 bases between. The CDR3 DNA follows: TGTGCCAGCAGTTTTCAGGGGGGAGAGACCCAGTACTTC. It encodes CASSFQGGETQYF.

This sequence joins TRBV2 and TRBJ2-7; maybe TRBD2 (5 bases). Germline V gene sequence: CDR1 SNHLY, CDR2 FYNNEI. This CDR3 has 11 residues. The V end lost 5 bases, the J end lost 7 bases, and 9 bases lay between the germline ends. This CDR3 reads CASSYTGEQYF. The CDR3 DNA follows: TGTGCCAGCAGTTACACGGGGGAGCAGTACTTC. Full variable domain (rest looked up from reference TRBV2 and TRBJ2-7): EPEVTQTPSHQVTQMGQEVILRCVPISNHLYFYWYRQILGQKVEFLVSFYNNEISEKSEIFDDQFSVERPDGSNFTLKIRSTKLEDSAMYFCASSYTGEQYFGPGTRLTVT.